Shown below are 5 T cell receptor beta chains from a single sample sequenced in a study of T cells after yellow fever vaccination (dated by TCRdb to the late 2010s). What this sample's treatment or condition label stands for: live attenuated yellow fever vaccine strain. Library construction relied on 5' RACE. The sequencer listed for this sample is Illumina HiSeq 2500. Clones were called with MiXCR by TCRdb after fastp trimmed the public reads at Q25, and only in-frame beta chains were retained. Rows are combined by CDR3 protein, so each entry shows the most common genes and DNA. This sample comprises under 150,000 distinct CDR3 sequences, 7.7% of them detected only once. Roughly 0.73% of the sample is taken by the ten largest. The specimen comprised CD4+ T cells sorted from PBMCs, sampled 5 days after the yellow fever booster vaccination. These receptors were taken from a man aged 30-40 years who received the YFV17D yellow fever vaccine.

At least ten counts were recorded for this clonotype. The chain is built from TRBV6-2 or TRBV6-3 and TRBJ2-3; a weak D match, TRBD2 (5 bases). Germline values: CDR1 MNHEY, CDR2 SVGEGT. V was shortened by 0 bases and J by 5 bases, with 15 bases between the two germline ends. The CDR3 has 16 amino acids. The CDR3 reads CASSYSNPSGKDTQYF. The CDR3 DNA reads TGTGCCAGCAGTTACTCGAATCCCTCCGGGAAAGATACGCAGTATTTT.

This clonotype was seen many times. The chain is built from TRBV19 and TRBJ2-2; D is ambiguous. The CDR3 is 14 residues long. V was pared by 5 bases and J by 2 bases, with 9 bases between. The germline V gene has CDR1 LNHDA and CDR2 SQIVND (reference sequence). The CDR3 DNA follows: TGTGCCAGTAGTCTCCAGACTAACACCGGGGAGCTGTTTTTT. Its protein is CASSLQTNTGELFF. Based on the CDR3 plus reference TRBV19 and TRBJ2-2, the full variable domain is DGGITQSPKYLFRKEGQNVTLSCEQNLNHDAMYWYRQDPGQGLRLIYYSQIVNDFQKGDIAEGYSVSREKKESFPLTVTSAQKNPTAFYLCASSLQTNTGELFFGEGSRLTVL.

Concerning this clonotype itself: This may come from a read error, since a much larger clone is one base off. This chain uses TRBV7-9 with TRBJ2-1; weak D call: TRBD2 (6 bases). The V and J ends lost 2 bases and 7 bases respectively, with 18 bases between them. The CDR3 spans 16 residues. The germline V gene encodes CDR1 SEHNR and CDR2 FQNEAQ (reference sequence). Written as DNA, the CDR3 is TGTGCCAGCAGCTTACGGGACTCCCCACTTCTGAATGAGCAGTTCTTC. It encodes CASSLRDSPLLNEQFF.

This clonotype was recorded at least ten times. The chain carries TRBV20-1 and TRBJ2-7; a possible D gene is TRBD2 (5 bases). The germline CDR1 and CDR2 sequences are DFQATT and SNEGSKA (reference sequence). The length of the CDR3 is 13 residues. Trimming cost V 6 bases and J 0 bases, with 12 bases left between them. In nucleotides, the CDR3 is TGCAGTGCCGAGCTTCGGGGCTCCTACGAGCAGTACTTC. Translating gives CSAELRGSYEQYF.

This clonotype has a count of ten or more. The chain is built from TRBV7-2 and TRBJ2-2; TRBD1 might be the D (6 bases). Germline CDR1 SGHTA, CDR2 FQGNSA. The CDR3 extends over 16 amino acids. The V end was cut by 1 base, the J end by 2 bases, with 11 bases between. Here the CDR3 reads CASSLDGTPNTGELFF. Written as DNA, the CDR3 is TGTGCCAGCAGCTTAGACGGGACACCAAACACCGGGGAGCTGTTTTTT.